This is a list of T cell receptor beta chains from one sample in a study of T cells in localized non-small cell lung cancer. TCRdb's table, derived via immunoSEQ multiplex PCR, lists solely in-frame clones and lacks some. The sample carries around 31,000 clones, 89% recorded once. The specimen comprised peripheral blood, sampled before any cancer treatment. These TCRs come from a woman aged 35-75 years with stage I lung adenocarcinoma. Each CDR3 is given with its conserved first and last residue. The order of the fields is CDR3 protein, CDR3 DNA, clone size, J gene, CDR3 length, V gene, D gene. A D gene is named only where the DNA matches it firmly. Size is stated for part of the rows, as once, few or many counts, or as a class when the clone is expanded.

CDR3 protein: CATSRGVSSYEQYF
CDR3 DNA: TGTGCCACCAGCAGAGGGGTGAGCTCCTACGAGCAGTACTTC
clone size: NA
J gene: TRBJ2-7
CDR3 length: 14
V gene: TRBV15
D gene: NA

CDR3 protein: CASSVASASSYNEQFF
CDR3 DNA: TGTGCCAGCAGCGTAGCTAGCGCAAGCTCCTACAATGAGCAGTTCTTC
clone size: NA
J gene: TRBJ2-1
CDR3 length: 16
V gene: TRBV9
D gene: NA

CDR3 protein: CASSLAPPISGNTIYF
CDR3 DNA: TGTGCCAGCAGCTTAGCTCCACCAATCTCTGGAAACACCATATATTTT
clone size: NA
J gene: TRBJ1-3
CDR3 length: 16
V gene: TRBV7-2
D gene: NA

CDR3 protein: CASSLAQGGGYEQYF
CDR3 DNA: TGTGCCAGCAGCTTAGCTCAGGGAGGGGGCTACGAGCAGTACTTC
clone size: NA
J gene: TRBJ2-7
CDR3 length: 15
V gene: TRBV11-2
D gene: NA

CDR3 protein: CASSLGPGQNSPLHF
CDR3 DNA: TGTGCCAGCAGCTTAGGCCCGGGACAGAATTCACCCCTCCACTTT
clone size: NA
J gene: TRBJ1-6
CDR3 length: 15
V gene: TRBV7-3
D gene: TRBD1

CDR3 protein: CASSLISDTQYF
CDR3 DNA: TGTGCCAGCAGCTTAATCTCAGATACGCAGTATTTT
clone size: NA
J gene: TRBJ2-3
CDR3 length: 12
V gene: TRBV7-9
D gene: NA

CDR3 protein: CASSLTSTGTVTGELFF
CDR3 DNA: TGTGCCAGCAGCTTAACTAGCACAGGGACTGTCACCGGGGAGCTGTTTTTT
clone size: NA
J gene: TRBJ2-2
CDR3 length: 17
V gene: TRBV11-3
D gene: NA

CDR3 protein: CATSSWAGGQPQHF
CDR3 DNA: TGTGCCACCAGCAGTTGGGCAGGAGGTCAGCCCCAGCATTTT
clone size: NA
J gene: TRBJ1-5
CDR3 length: 14
V gene: TRBV15
D gene: NA

CDR3 protein: CASRGPGTSGGASYEQYF
CDR3 DNA: TGTGCCAGCAGGGGTCCCGGGACTAGCGGGGGGGCTAGCTACGAGCAGTACTTC
clone size: NA
J gene: TRBJ2-7
CDR3 length: 18
V gene: TRBV28
D gene: TRBD2

CDR3 protein: CASTAESYNEQFF
CDR3 DNA: TGTGCCAGCACGGCGGAATCCTACAATGAGCAGTTCTTC
clone size: NA
J gene: TRBJ2-1
CDR3 length: 13
V gene: TRBV6-6
D gene: NA

CDR3 protein: CASSVVVAGGQETQYF
CDR3 DNA: TGTGCCAGCAGCGTAGTTGTAGCGGGAGGCCAAGAGACCCAGTACTTC
clone size: NA
J gene: TRBJ2-5
CDR3 length: 16
V gene: TRBV9
D gene: TRBD2

CDR3 protein: CASSGTTGVNSPLHF
CDR3 DNA: TGTGCCAGCAGTGGTACGACAGGGGTGAATTCACCCCTCCACTTT
clone size: NA
J gene: TRBJ1-6
CDR3 length: 15
V gene: TRBV28
D gene: TRBD1

CDR3 protein: CASSLGGAISGNTIYF
CDR3 DNA: TGTGCCAGCAGTTTAGGGGGGGCGATTTCTGGAAACACCATATATTTT
clone size: NA
J gene: TRBJ1-3
CDR3 length: 16
V gene: TRBV28
D gene: NA

CDR3 protein: CAWRDWSSSYEQYF
CDR3 DNA: TGTGCCTGGAGGGACTGGAGTTCCTCCTACGAGCAGTACTTC
clone size: NA
J gene: TRBJ2-7
CDR3 length: 14
V gene: TRBV30
D gene: NA

CDR3 protein: CASSHILRARDSPLHF
CDR3 DNA: TGCGCCAGCAGCCATATACTCCGGGCCCGGGATTCACCCCTCCACTTT
clone size: NA
J gene: TRBJ1-6
CDR3 length: 16
V gene: TRBV4-1
D gene: NA

CDR3 protein: CASSIEHGLAGQYF
CDR3 DNA: TGTGCCAGTAGTATAGAGCACGGACTAGCTGGGCAGTATTTT
clone size: NA
J gene: TRBJ2-3
CDR3 length: 14
V gene: TRBV19
D gene: TRBD2

CDR3 protein: CASSVQGLTNYGYTF
CDR3 DNA: TGTGCCAGCAGCGTACAGGGGCTGACTAACTATGGCTACACCTTC
clone size: NA
J gene: TRBJ1-2
CDR3 length: 15
V gene: TRBV13
D gene: TRBD1

CDR3 protein: CASSQDPILLGTSSYEQYF
CDR3 DNA: TGCGCCAGCAGCCAAGATCCTATCCTCCTAGGCACCAGCTCCTACGAGCAGTACTTC
clone size: NA
J gene: TRBJ2-7
CDR3 length: 19
V gene: TRBV4-1
D gene: NA

CDR3 protein: CASRSLGLSGSGANVLTF
CDR3 DNA: TGTGCCAGCAGATCCCTGGGGCTAAGTGGCTCTGGGGCCAACGTCCTGACTTTC
clone size: NA
J gene: TRBJ2-6
CDR3 length: 18
V gene: TRBV27
D gene: NA

CDR3 protein: CASSQEGGNEQYF
CDR3 DNA: TGTGCCAGCAGCCAAGAAGGAGGGAACGAGCAGTACTTC
clone size: NA
J gene: TRBJ2-7
CDR3 length: 13
V gene: TRBV4-2
D gene: NA

CDR3 protein: CASRDRTTNYGYTF
CDR3 DNA: TGTGCCAGCAGGGATCGGACAACTAACTATGGCTACACCTTC
clone size: NA
J gene: TRBJ1-2
CDR3 length: 14
V gene: TRBV6-5
D gene: NA

CDR3 protein: CASSYSGRGEKLFF
CDR3 DNA: TGTGCCAGCAGTTACTCGGGGAGAGGGGAAAAACTGTTTTTT
clone size: NA
J gene: TRBJ1-4
CDR3 length: 14
V gene: TRBV6-6
D gene: NA

CDR3 protein: CASSLEVGLTGNTIYF
CDR3 DNA: TGTGCCAGCAGCTTAGAAGTTGGTTTAACTGGAAACACCATATATTTT
clone size: NA
J gene: TRBJ1-3
CDR3 length: 16
V gene: TRBV11-2
D gene: NA

CDR3 protein: CASSEAGSGKDNEQFF
CDR3 DNA: TGTGCCAGCAGTGAAGCAGGTAGCGGGAAGGACAATGAGCAGTTCTTC
clone size: NA
J gene: TRBJ2-1
CDR3 length: 16
V gene: TRBV6-1
D gene: TRBD2

CDR3 protein: CASRTQAGSSYNEQFF
CDR3 DNA: TGCGCCAGCAGGACGCAGGCGGGGAGCTCCTACAATGAGCAGTTCTTC
clone size: NA
J gene: TRBJ2-1
CDR3 length: 16
V gene: TRBV5-1
D gene: NA

CDR3 protein: CASSVATADGYTF
CDR3 DNA: TGTGCCAGCAGCGTAGCCACGGCGGATGGCTACACCTTC
clone size: NA
J gene: TRBJ1-2
CDR3 length: 13
V gene: TRBV9
D gene: NA

CDR3 protein: CASSRQIHQPQHF
CDR3 DNA: TGTGCCAGCAGTCGACAGATTCATCAGCCCCAGCATTTT
clone size: NA
J gene: TRBJ1-5
CDR3 length: 13
V gene: TRBV27
D gene: NA

CDR3 protein: CASSSTSHRSSYNEQFF
CDR3 DNA: TGCGCCAGCAGCTCGACGAGTCACCGGAGCTCCTACAATGAGCAGTTCTTC
clone size: NA
J gene: TRBJ2-1
CDR3 length: 17
V gene: TRBV5-1
D gene: NA

CDR3 protein: CASSLPPGNTEAFF
CDR3 DNA: TGTGCCAGCAGCCTCCCCCCGGGGAACACTGAAGCTTTCTTT
clone size: NA
J gene: TRBJ1-1
CDR3 length: 14
V gene: TRBV7-9
D gene: NA

CDR3 protein: CASSIGGINEKLFF
CDR3 DNA: TGTGCCAGTAGTATTGGAGGAATCAATGAAAAACTGTTTTTT
clone size: few
J gene: TRBJ1-4
CDR3 length: 14
V gene: TRBV19
D gene: NA

CDR3 protein: CASSIGTGLAGPHEQFF
CDR3 DNA: TGTGCCAGTAGTATAGGGACAGGACTAGCGGGACCCCATGAGCAGTTCTTC
clone size: NA
J gene: TRBJ2-1
CDR3 length: 17
V gene: TRBV19
D gene: TRBD2

CDR3 protein: CASSFDSAYNEQFF
CDR3 DNA: TGTGCCAGCAGCTTTGACAGCGCCTACAATGAGCAGTTCTTC
clone size: NA
J gene: TRBJ2-1
CDR3 length: 14
V gene: TRBV7-9
D gene: NA

CDR3 protein: CASSSRQGYPKEQYF
CDR3 DNA: TGTGCCAGCTCCTCAAGGCAGGGGTACCCTAAGGAGCAGTACTTC
clone size: NA
J gene: TRBJ2-7
CDR3 length: 15
V gene: TRBV11-2
D gene: NA

CDR3 protein: CAISDLDRVSETQYF
CDR3 DNA: TGTGCCATCAGTGACTTGGACAGGGTATCGGAGACCCAGTACTTC
clone size: NA
J gene: TRBJ2-5
CDR3 length: 15
V gene: TRBV10-3
D gene: TRBD1

CDR3 protein: CASSLSGAKGAFF
CDR3 DNA: TGTGCCAGCAGTTTATCAGGGGCGAAGGGGGCTTTCTTT
clone size: few
J gene: TRBJ1-1
CDR3 length: 13
V gene: TRBV27
D gene: NA

CDR3 protein: CVRTVCRGRGPTEAFF
CDR3 DNA: TGTGTCAGAACCGTATGCAGGGGCAGGGGGCCCACTGAAGCTTTCTTT
clone size: NA
J gene: TRBJ1-1
CDR3 length: 16
V gene: TRBV7-5
D gene: NA

CDR3 protein: CSVAGPQGMNTEAFF
CDR3 DNA: TGCAGCGTTGCCGGGCCCCAGGGGATGAACACTGAAGCTTTCTTT
clone size: NA
J gene: TRBJ1-1
CDR3 length: 15
V gene: TRBV29-1
D gene: NA

CDR3 protein: CASSSQGGGETQYF
CDR3 DNA: TGTGCCAGCAGCTCCCAAGGGGGAGGAGAGACCCAGTACTTC
clone size: NA
J gene: TRBJ2-5
CDR3 length: 14
V gene: TRBV5-4
D gene: NA

CDR3 protein: CASSEQGSYEQYF
CDR3 DNA: TGTGCCAGCAGTGAACAGGGCTCCTACGAGCAGTACTTC
clone size: few
J gene: TRBJ2-7
CDR3 length: 13
V gene: TRBV2
D gene: NA

CDR3 protein: CASSLEGTESSYEQYF
CDR3 DNA: TGTGCCAGCAGCTTAGAAGGGACGGAGAGCTCCTACGAGCAGTACTTC
clone size: once
J gene: TRBJ2-7
CDR3 length: 16
V gene: TRBV11-2
D gene: NA

CDR3 protein: CASSLPTSGEGNEQFF
CDR3 DNA: TGTGCCAGCAGCTTGCCGACTAGCGGGGAAGGAAATGAGCAGTTCTTC
clone size: once
J gene: TRBJ2-1
CDR3 length: 16
V gene: TRBV7-6
D gene: TRBD2

CDR3 protein: CASSVTGTGFGETQYF
CDR3 DNA: TGTGCCAGCAGCGTCACCGGGACAGGGTTCGGGGAGACCCAGTACTTC
clone size: NA
J gene: TRBJ2-5
CDR3 length: 16
V gene: TRBV9
D gene: TRBD1

CDR3 protein: CASSLNGLGNTIYF
CDR3 DNA: TGTGCCAGCAGCTTAAACGGACTCGGAAACACCATATATTTT
clone size: NA
J gene: TRBJ1-3
CDR3 length: 14
V gene: TRBV7-9
D gene: NA

CDR3 protein: CASSPRDRGGEEQYF
CDR3 DNA: TGTGCCAGCAGCCCTAGGGACAGGGGGGGAGAAGAGCAGTACTTC
clone size: NA
J gene: TRBJ2-7
CDR3 length: 15
V gene: TRBV7-9
D gene: TRBD1

CDR3 protein: CATSRGGLSTDTQYF
CDR3 DNA: TGTGCCACCAGCAGAGGGGGACTCAGCACAGATACGCAGTATTTT
clone size: NA
J gene: TRBJ2-3
CDR3 length: 15
V gene: TRBV15
D gene: NA

CDR3 protein: CASSLRGTSGISISSISYEQYF
CDR3 DNA: TGCGCCAGCAGCTTGAGGGGGACTAGCGGGATTTCCATCTCCTCTATCTCCTACGAGCAGTACTTC
clone size: few
J gene: TRBJ2-7
CDR3 length: 22
V gene: TRBV5-1
D gene: TRBD2

CDR3 protein: CASSLYGTGGFTEAFF
CDR3 DNA: TGTGCCAGCAGCCTATATGGGACAGGGGGATTCACTGAAGCTTTCTTT
clone size: medium-sized
J gene: TRBJ1-1
CDR3 length: 16
V gene: TRBV5-6
D gene: TRBD1

CDR3 protein: CASSLAMTSGQETQYF
CDR3 DNA: TGTGCCAGCAGCTTGGCTATGACTAGCGGCCAAGAGACCCAGTACTTC
clone size: NA
J gene: TRBJ2-5
CDR3 length: 16
V gene: TRBV5-5
D gene: TRBD2

CDR3 protein: CASSIDHITGEGTEAFF
CDR3 DNA: TGTGCCAGTAGTATAGATCACATTACAGGGGAAGGAACTGAAGCTTTCTTT
clone size: NA
J gene: TRBJ1-1
CDR3 length: 17
V gene: TRBV19
D gene: TRBD1

CDR3 protein: CASSITGLAGGLFTGELFF
CDR3 DNA: TGTGCCAGCAGCATCACGGGACTAGCGGGGGGGCTTTTCACCGGGGAGCTGTTTTTT
clone size: once
J gene: TRBJ2-2
CDR3 length: 19
V gene: TRBV5-6
D gene: TRBD2

CDR3 protein: CASSPGTGETQYF
CDR3 DNA: TGTGCCAGCAGCCCCGGGACAGGAGAGACCCAGTACTTC
clone size: NA
J gene: TRBJ2-5
CDR3 length: 13
V gene: TRBV7-3
D gene: TRBD1